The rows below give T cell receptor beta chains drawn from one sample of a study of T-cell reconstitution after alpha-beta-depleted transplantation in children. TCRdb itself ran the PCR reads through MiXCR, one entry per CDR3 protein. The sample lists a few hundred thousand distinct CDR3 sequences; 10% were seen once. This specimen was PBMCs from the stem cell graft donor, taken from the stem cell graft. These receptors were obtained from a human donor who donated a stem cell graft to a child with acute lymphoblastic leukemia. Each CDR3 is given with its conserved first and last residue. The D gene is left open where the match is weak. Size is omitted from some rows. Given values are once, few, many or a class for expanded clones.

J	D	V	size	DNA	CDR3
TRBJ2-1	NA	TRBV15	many	TGTGCCACCAGCAGAGGGAATTACAATGAGCAGTTCTTC	CATSRGNYNEQFF
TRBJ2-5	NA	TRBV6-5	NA	TGTGCCAGCACCCGCCGGGCTTATCAAGAGACCCAGTACTTC	CASTRRAYQETQYF
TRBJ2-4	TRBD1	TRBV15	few	TGTGCCACCAGCAGAGAGGGGCCGGGACAGCGCAACAAAAACATTCAGTACTTC	CATSREGPGQRNKNIQYF
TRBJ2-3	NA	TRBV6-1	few	TGTGCCAGCAGCTTCCTAAGGGAACGGGGGGATACGCAGTATTTT	CASSFLRERGDTQYF
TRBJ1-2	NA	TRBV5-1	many	TGCGCCAGCAGCTTGGCGGAAAACTATGGCTACACCTTC	CASSLAENYGYTF
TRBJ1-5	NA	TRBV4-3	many	TGCGCCAGCAGCCAAGGGGCCGGGAGCAATCAGCCCCAGCATTTT	CASSQGAGSNQPQHF
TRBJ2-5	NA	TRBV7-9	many	TGTGCCAGCAGCCTCAGGGGACCGCTGGCGACCCAGTACTTC	CASSLRGPLATQYF
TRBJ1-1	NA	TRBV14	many	TGTGCCAGCAGCCAAGTGGGGCAGGGAGGCACTGAAGCTTTCTTT	CASSQVGQGGTEAFF
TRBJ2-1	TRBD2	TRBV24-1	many	TGTGCCACCAGTGATTTGGCGGGAGCTTACAATGAGCAGTTCTTC	CATSDLAGAYNEQFF
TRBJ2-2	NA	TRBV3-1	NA	TGTGCCAGCGTGGGTAGGGTGGCCGGGGAGCTGTTTTTT	CASVGRVAGELFF
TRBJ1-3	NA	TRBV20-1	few	TGCAGTGCTAGCAAGACTATTAGGGGTGGAAACACCATATATTTT	CSASKTIRGGNTIYF
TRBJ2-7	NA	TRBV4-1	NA	TGCGCCAGCAGCCCTCTAGGGGACAAACCTATCTACGAGCAGTACTTC	CASSPLGDKPIYEQYF
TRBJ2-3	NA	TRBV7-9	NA	TGTGCCAGCAGCTTATCCGACAACGCCGGAGATACGCAGTATTTT	CASSLSDNAGDTQYF
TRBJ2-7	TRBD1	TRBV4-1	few	TGCGCCAGCAGCAAGTGGGGGACAGGGCTTTCCTCAGGCGAGCAGTACTTC	CASSKWGTGLSSGEQYF
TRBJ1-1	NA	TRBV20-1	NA	TGCAGTGCAAAGGCCCGTCGGGGTGAAGCTTTCTTT	CSAKARRGEAFF
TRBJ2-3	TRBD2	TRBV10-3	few	TGTGCCATCAGTGAGTTCATGGCGGGAGTGGTAACAGATACGCAGTATTTT	CAISEFMAGVVTDTQYF
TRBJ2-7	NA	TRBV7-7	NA	TGTGCTAGCAGCTTAGCCCAGGCGACTTACGAGCAGTACTTC	CASSLAQATYEQYF
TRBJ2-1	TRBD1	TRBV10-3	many	TGTGCCAGCAGACAGGGTACGGTTGGCAATGAGCAGTTCTTC	CASRQGTVGNEQFF
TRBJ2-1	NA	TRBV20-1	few	TGCAGTGCTACCGTAACGAGCAATGAGCAGTTCTTC	CSATVTSNEQFF
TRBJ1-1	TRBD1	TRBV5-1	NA	TGCGCCAGCAGAGACCGGGGACAGATGAACACTGAAGCTTTCTTT	CASRDRGQMNTEAFF
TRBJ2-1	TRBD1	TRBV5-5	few	TGTGCCAGCAGCTCCTACAGGGGCCCGGGCGGCAATGAGCAGTTCTTC	CASSSYRGPGGNEQFF
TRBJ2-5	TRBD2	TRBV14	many	TGTGCCAGCAGCCAAGCGTTTCTAGCGGGAGGGCCGGGAAGAGAGACCCAGTACTTC	CASSQAFLAGGPGRETQYF
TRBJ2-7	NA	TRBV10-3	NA	TGTGCCATCAGCTCTCGGGACTACGAGCAGTACTTC	CAISSRDYEQYF